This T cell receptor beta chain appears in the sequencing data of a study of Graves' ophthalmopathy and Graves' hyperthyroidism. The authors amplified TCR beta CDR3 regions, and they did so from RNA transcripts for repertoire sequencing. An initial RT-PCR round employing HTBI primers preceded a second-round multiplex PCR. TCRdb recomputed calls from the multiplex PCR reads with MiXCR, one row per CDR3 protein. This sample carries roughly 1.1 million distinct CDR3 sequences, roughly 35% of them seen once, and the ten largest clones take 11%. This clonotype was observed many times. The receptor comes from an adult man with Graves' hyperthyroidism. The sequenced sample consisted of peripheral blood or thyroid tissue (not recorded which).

This chain's CDR3 is CASSVSSGNTEAFF. CDR3 coding DNA: TGTGCCAGCAGCGTATCATCAGGGAACACTGAAGCTTTCTTT. The rearrangement joins TRBV9 to TRBJ1-1; D is unclear. The CDR3 spans 14 residues. V lost 1 base to trimming and J lost 1 base, with 8 bases between them. Germline V gene lookup returns CDR1 SGDLS and CDR2 YYNGEE.